This T cell receptor beta chain was retrieved from a study of blood T cell repertoires in COVID-19. Study details: COVID-19 samples collected from the United States, Italy and Spain covered acute and convalescent phases. T cells, B-cell-depleted T cells, or PBMCs provided the cDNA or gDNA that served as material.

Deletions cut 2 bases from V and 8 bases from J, with 16 bases between. Germline V lookup: CDR1 SGDLS, CDR2 YYNGEE. The CDR3 is made up of 14 amino acids. This clone was recorded a few times. Under the authors' procedure: Estimated nucleated cell counts came from reference gene primer amplification. Here immunoSEQ multiplex PCR was the method, and the copy in TCRdb shows in-frame clones only, minus some. V and J calls and clone size are given by that table; D and trimming were obtained from the DNA. The sample carries about 240,000 clones, about 79% recorded once. The clonotype originates from a woman over 75 with acute or convalescent COVID-19. The chain links TRBV9 to TRBJ1-2; D possibly corresponds to TRBD1 (5 bases). The sample consisted of peripheral blood. The chain's CDR3 is CASSVGHYGLGYTF. In nucleotides, the CDR3 is TGTGCCAGCAGCGTCGGACATTATGGTTTAGGCTACACCTTC.